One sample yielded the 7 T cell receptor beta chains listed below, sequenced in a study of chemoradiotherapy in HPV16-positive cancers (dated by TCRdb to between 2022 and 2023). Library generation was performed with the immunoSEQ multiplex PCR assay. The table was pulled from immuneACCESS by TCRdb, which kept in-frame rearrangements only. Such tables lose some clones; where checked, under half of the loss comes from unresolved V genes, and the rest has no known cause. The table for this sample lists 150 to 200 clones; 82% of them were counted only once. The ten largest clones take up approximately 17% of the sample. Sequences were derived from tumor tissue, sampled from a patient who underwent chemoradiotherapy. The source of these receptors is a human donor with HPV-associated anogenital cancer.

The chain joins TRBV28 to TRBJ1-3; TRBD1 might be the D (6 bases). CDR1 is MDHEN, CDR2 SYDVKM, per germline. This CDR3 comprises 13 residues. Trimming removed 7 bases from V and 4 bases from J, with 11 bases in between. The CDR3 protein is CASTRGAGNTIYF. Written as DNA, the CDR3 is TGTGCCAGCACTCGGGGGGCCGGAAACACCATATATTTT.

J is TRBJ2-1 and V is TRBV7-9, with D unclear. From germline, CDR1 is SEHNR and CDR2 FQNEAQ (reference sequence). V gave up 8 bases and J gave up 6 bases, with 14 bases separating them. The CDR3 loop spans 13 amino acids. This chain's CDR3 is CASSDSSRNEQFF. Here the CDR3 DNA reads TGTGCCAGCTCTGACTCCTCTCGCAATGAGCAGTTCTTC. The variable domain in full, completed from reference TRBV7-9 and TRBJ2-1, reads DTGVSQNPRHKITKRGQNVTFRCDPISEHNRLYWYRQTLGQGPEFLTYFQNEAQLEKSRLLSDRFSAERPKGSFSTLEIQRTEQGDSAMYLCASSDSSRNEQFFGPGTRLTVL.

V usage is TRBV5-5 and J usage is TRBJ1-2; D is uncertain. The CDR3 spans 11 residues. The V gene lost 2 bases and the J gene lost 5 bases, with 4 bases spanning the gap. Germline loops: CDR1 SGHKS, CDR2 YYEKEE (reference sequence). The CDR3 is CASSFGYGYTF. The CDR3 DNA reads TGTGCCAGCAGCTTCGGATATGGCTACACCTTC.

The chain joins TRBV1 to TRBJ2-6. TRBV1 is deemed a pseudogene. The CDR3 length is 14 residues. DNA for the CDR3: TGCACCAGCAGAGTGGTAAGTCGGGCCAACGTCCTGACTTTC. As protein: CTSRVVSRANVLTF.

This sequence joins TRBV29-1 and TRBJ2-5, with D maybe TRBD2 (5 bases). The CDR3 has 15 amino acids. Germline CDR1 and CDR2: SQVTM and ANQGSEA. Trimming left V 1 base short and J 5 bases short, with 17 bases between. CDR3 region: CSVEGGVGNGETQYF. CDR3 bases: TGCAGCGTTGAAGGAGGTGTCGGGAATGGGGAGACCCAGTACTTC. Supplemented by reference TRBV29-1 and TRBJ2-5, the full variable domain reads SAVISQKPSRDICQRGTSLTIQCQVDSQVTMMFWYRQQPGQSLTLIATANQGSEATYESGFVIDKFPISRPNLTFSTLTVSNMSPEDSSIYLCSVEGGVGNGETQYFGPGTRLLVL.

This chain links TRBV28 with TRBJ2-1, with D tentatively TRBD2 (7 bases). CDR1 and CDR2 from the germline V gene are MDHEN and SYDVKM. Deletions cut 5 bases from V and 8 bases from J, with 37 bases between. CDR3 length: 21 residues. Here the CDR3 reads CASSLRTVDRLRGALTDEQFF. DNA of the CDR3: TGTGCCAGCAGTCTCAGGACCGTAGACAGGTTACGGGGGGCCTTGACCGATGAGCAGTTCTTC.

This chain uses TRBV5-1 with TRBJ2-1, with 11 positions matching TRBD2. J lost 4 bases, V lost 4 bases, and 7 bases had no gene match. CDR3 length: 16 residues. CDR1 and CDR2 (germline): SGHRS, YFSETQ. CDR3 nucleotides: TGCGCCAGCAGCACTGTCGGGACTAGCGGATACAATGAGCAGTTCTTC. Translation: CASSTVGTSGYNEQFF.